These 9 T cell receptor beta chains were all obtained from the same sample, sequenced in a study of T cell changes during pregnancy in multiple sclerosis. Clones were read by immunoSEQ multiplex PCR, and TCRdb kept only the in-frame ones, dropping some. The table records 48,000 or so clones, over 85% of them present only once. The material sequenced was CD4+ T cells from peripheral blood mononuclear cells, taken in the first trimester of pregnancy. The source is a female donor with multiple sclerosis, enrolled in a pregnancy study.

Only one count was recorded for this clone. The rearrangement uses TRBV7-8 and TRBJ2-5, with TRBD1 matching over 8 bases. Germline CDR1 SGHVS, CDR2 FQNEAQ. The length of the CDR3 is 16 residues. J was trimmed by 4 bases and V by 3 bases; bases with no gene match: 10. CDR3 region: CASSLPKDRVRETQYF. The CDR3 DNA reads TGTGCCAGCAGCTTGCCCAAGGACAGGGTACGAGAGACCCAGTACTTC.

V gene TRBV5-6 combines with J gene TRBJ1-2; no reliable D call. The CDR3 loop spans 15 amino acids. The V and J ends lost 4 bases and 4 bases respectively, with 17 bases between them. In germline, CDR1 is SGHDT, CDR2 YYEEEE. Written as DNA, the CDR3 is TGTGCCAGCAGCCGCAACGTCAGGTCCACCTATGGCTACACCTTC. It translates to CASSRNVRSTYGYTF.

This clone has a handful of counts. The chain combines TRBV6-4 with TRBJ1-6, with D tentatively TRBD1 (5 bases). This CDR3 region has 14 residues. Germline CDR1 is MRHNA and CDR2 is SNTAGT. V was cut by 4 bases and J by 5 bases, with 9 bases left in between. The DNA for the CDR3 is TGTGCCAGCAGTGTCGGCAGGGATAATTCACCCCTCCACTTT. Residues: CASSVGRDNSPLHF.

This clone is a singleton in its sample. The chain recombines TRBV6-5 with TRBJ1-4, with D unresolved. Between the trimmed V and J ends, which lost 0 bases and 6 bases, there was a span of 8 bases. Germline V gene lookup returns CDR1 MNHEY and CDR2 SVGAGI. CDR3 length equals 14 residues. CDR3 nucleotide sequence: TGTGCCAGCAGTTACTCGAGAGGAGATGAAAAACTGTTTTTT. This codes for CASSYSRGDEKLFF.

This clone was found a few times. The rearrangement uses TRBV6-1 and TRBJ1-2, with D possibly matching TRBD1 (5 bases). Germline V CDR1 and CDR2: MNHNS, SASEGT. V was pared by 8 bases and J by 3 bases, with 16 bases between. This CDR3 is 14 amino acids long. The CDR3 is CASAQAGTHYGYTF. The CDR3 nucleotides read TGTGCCAGCGCCCAAGCGGGGACCCACTATGGCTACACCTTC.

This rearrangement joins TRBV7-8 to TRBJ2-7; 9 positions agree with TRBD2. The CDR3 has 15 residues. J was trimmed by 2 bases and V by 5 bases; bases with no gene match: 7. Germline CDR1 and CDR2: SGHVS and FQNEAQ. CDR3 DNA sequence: TGTGCCAGCAGCCTGTGGACTAGCGCCACCTACGAGCAGTACTTC. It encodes CASSLWTSATYEQYF. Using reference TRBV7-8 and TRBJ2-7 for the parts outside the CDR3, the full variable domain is GAGVSQSPRYKVAKRGQDVALRCDPISGHVSLFWYQQALGQGPEFLTYFQNEAQLDKSGLPSDRFFAERPEGSVSTLKIQRTQQEDSAVYLCASSLWTSATYEQYFGPGTRLTVT.

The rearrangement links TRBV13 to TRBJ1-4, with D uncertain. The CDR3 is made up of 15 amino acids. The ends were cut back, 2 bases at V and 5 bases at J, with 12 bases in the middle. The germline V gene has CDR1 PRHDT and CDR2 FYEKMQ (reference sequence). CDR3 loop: CASSLLRGRNEKLFF. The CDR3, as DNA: TGTGCCAGCAGCTTATTACGTGGGAGAAATGAAAAACTGTTTTTT.

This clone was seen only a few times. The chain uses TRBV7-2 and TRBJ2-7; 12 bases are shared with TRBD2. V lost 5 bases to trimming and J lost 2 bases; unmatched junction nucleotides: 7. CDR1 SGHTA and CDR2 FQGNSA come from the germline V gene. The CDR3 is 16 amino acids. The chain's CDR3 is CASSTRLAGATYEQYF. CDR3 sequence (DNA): TGTGCCAGCAGCACCCGACTAGCGGGGGCAACCTACGAGCAGTACTTC.

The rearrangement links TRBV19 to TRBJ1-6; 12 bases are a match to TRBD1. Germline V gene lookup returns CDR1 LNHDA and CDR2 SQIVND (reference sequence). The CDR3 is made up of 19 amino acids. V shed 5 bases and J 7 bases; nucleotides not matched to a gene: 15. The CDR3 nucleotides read TGTGCCAGTAGTGGACTCAATATCGGGACAGGGGGCAGGAATTCACCCCTCCACTTT. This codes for CASSGLNIGTGGRNSPLHF.